What follows are 14 T cell receptor beta chains derived from one specimen sequenced in a study of immune evolution from preneoplasia to lung adenocarcinoma (TCRdb year 2021). The library was obtained by the immunoSEQ multiplex PCR assay. TCRdb obtained this table from immuneACCESS and retained in-frame rearrangements with V and J assigned. These tables miss some clones; where compared with another copy, unresolved V genes account for less than half of the shortfall, and the remainder is unexplained. The sample table shows some 3,000 clones, and 45% to 50% are seen once. The top ten clonotypes cover 20% to 30% of the sample. Sequencing input: FFPE normal lung tissue adjacent to the tumor. The receptors were gathered from a person aged 45-60 years with lung adenocarcinoma.

The chain links TRBV6-5 to TRBJ2-2; D ambiguous. Trimming left V 9 bases short and J 7 bases short, with 18 bases between. From germline, CDR1 is MNHEY and CDR2 SVGAGI. The CDR3 is 14 residues long. The CDR3: CASTGFQQGGELFF. In DNA, the CDR3 is TGTGCCAGTACCGGGTTCCAACAAGGCGGGGAGCTGTTTTTT.

The chain carries TRBV30 and TRBJ2-1; D remains unclear. Between the trimmed V and J ends, which lost 3 bases and 10 bases, there was a span of 13 bases. CDR3 size: 12 residues. Germline CDR1 reads GTSNPN; CDR2 reads SVGIG (reference sequence). Written as DNA, the CDR3 is TGTGCCTGGAGCCCATGGGGTAGGGAGCAGTTCTTC. As protein: CAWSPWGREQFF.

The chain carries TRBV28 and TRBJ1-1; TRBD1 agrees at 9 bases. In germline, CDR1 is MDHEN, CDR2 SYDVKM. V lost 6 bases and J lost 5; bases outside the gene matches: 7. The CDR3 spans 14 residues. The CDR3 DNA is TGTGCCAGCAGGGACACAGGGGGCGGAACTGAAGCTTTCTTT. The encoded protein is CASRDTGGGTEAFF.

V is TRBV14 and J is TRBJ1-2; 7 positions agree with TRBD1. From germline, CDR1 is SGHDN and CDR2 FVKESK. The trim removed 1 base at V and 4 bases at J, leaving 6 bases unmatched. The CDR3 is 15 amino acids. The CDR3 protein is CASSQVSTGTYGYTF. CDR3 nucleotides: TGTGCCAGCAGCCAAGTCTCGACAGGGACCTATGGCTACACCTTC.

The chain joins TRBV29-1 to TRBJ2-1; TRBD2 matches at 9 bases. J gave up 9 bases and V 6 bases, and 9 bases lay outside the gene matches. CDR3 length equals 13 residues. Germline-derived CDR1 and CDR2 are SQVTM and ANQGSEA. The CDR3 sequence is CSVGGTSSSEQFF. For the CDR3, the DNA is TGCAGCGTGGGGGGGACTAGCTCGAGTGAGCAGTTCTTC.

The chain joins TRBV30 to TRBJ1-1; D ambiguous. Germline CDR1 reads GTSNPN; CDR2 reads SVGIG (reference sequence). This CDR3 has 13 amino acids. The germline V and J ends were trimmed by 6 bases and 1 base, with 12 bases remaining between them. This CDR3 is CACKVPRNTEAFF. In DNA form, the CDR3 reads TGTGCCTGTAAGGTCCCTCGGAACACTGAAGCTTTCTTT.

This clone was seen more than once but under ten times. This chain connects TRBV14 to TRBJ2-3; tentative D call: TRBD2 (6 bases). Per germline, CDR1 SGHDN and CDR2 FVKESK. Trimming stripped 1 base from V and 8 bases from J, with 31 bases between. The CDR3 runs to 20 residues. The CDR3 is CASSQGKYLMGLTPHRTQYF. The CDR3 coding sequence is TGTGCCAGCAGCCAAGGAAAGTATCTCATGGGACTGACGCCTCATCGTACGCAGTATTTT.

The CDR3 is CAWRKQGSAYYGYTF. CDR3 nucleotides: TGTGCCTGGAGAAAACAGGGTTCCGCCTACTATGGCTACACCTTC. This sequence joins TRBV30 and TRBJ1-2; D perhaps matches TRBD1 (6 bases). The V gene's germline CDR1 is GTSNPN and CDR2 SVGIG (reference sequence). V lost 3 bases and J 3 bases, leaving 17 bases between the germline ends. The CDR3 is 15 residues long.

The chain recombines TRBV6-5 with TRBJ2-2; the D gene is possibly TRBD1 (5 bases). CDR1 and CDR2 (germline): MNHEY, SVGAGI. CDR3 size: 14 residues. The germline V and J ends were trimmed by 7 bases and 4 bases, with 13 bases remaining between them. The CDR3 region is CASTQQGSTGELFF. In nucleotides, the CDR3 is TGTGCCAGCACGCAGCAGGGAAGCACCGGGGAGCTGTTTTTT.

The J gene is TRBJ2-7, the V gene TRBV7-3; a weak D match, TRBD1 (5 bases). The germline V gene has CDR1 SGHTA and CDR2 FQGTGA. This CDR3 contains 15 residues. Trimming left V 1 base short and J 6 bases short, with 16 bases between. CDR3 sequence reads: CASSLIGNGAAEQYF. CDR3 bases: TGTGCCAGCAGCTTAATAGGGAATGGGGCGGCCGAGCAGTACTTC.

This clone has more than one count but fewer than ten. This chain links TRBV29-1 with TRBJ2-3; 12 nucleotides align to TRBD1. The trim removed 2 bases at V and 5 bases at J, leaving 8 bases unmatched. Germline CDR1 reads SQVTM; CDR2 reads ANQGSEA. The CDR3 extends over 16 amino acids. CDR3 residues: CSVEFRGQGAGDTQYF. CDR3 sequence (DNA): TGCAGCGTTGAATTCAGGGGACAGGGGGCAGGAGATACGCAGTATTTT.

The genes are TRBV11-2 and TRBJ2-1; D remains ambiguous. V lost 2 bases to trimming and J lost 10 bases, with 9 bases between them. CDR1 and CDR2 from the germline V gene are SGHAT and FQNNGV. This CDR3 spans 12 amino acids. This CDR3 is CASSLMVAEQFF. CDR3 sequence (DNA): TGTGCCAGCAGCTTAATGGTAGCAGAGCAGTTCTTC.

The CDR3 nucleotides read TGTGCCAGCAGTTCGACAGCGGGGGGCCAAGAGACCCAGTACTTC. Its protein product is CASSSTAGGQETQYF. The rearrangement links TRBV28 to TRBJ2-5, with 9 bases fitting TRBD2. V dropped 4 bases and J dropped 1; count of bases not matched to a gene: 4. Germline V lookup: CDR1 MDHEN, CDR2 SYDVKM. The CDR3 spans 15 residues.

The rearrangement links TRBV2 to TRBJ1-1; possible D gene TRBD1, 6 bases. Germline V lookup: CDR1 SNHLY, CDR2 FYNNEI. V was shortened by 5 bases and J by 3 bases, with 16 bases between the two germline ends. This CDR3 region has 15 residues. DNA for the CDR3: TGTGCCAGCAGTAAGCCTCCAGGGGATTACACTGAAGCTTTCTTT. This sequence encodes CASSKPPGDYTEAFF.